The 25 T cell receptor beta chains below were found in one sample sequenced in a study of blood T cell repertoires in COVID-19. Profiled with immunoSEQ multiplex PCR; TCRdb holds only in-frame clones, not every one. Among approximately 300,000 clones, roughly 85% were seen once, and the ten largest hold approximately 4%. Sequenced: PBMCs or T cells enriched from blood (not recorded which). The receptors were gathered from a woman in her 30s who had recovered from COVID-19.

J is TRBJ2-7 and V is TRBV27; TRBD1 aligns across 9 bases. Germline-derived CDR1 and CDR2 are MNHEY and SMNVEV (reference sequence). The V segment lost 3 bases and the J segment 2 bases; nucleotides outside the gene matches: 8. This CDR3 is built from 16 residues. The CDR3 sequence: CASSLLPGQGTYEQYF. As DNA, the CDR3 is TGTGCCAGCAGTTTGCTACCGGGACAGGGAACCTACGAGCAGTACTTC.

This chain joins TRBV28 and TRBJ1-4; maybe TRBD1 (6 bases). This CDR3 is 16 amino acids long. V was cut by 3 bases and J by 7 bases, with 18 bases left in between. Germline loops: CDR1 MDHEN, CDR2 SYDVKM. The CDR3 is CASSFLPQGGSEKLFF. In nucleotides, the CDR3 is TGTGCCAGCAGTTTTCTCCCACAGGGAGGGAGTGAAAAACTGTTTTTT.

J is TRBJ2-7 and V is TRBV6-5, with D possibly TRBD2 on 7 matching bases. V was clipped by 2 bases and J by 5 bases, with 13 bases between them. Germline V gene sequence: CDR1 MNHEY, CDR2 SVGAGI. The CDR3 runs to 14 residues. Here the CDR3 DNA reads TGTGCCAGCAGTTACGGTAGGGGGGGCGACGAGCAGTACTTC. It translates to CASSYGRGGDEQYF.

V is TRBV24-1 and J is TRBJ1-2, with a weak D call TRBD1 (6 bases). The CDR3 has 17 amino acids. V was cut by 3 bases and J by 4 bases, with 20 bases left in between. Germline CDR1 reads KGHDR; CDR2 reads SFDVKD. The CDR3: CATSDGPSTGTSYGYTF. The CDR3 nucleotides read TGTGCCACCAGTGATGGGCCCTCGACAGGCACCAGCTATGGCTACACCTTC.

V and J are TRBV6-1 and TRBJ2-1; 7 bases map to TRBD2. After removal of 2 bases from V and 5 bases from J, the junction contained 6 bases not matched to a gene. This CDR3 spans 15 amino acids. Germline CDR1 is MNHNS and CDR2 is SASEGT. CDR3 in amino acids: CASSETGTKDNEQFF. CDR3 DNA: TGTGCCAGCAGTGAAACCGGGACTAAGGACAATGAGCAGTTCTTC.

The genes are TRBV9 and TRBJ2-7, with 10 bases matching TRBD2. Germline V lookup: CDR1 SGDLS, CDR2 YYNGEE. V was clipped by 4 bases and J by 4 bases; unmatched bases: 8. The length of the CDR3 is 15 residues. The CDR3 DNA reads TGTGCCAGCAGCCCGGGAGCGGGAGGGTCGTACGAGCAGTACTTC. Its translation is CASSPGAGGSYEQYF. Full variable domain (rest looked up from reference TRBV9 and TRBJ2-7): DSGVTQTPKHLITATGQRVTLRCSPRSGDLSVYWYQQSLDQGLQFLIQYYNGEERAKGNILERFSAQQFPDLHSELNLSSLELGDSALYFCASSPGAGGSYEQYFGPGTRLTVT.

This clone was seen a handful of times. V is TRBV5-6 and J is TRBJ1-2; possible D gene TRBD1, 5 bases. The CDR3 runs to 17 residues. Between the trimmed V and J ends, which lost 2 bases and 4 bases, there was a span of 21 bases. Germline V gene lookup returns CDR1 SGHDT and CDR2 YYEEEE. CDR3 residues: CASSLGARTYLLYGYTF. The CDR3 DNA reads TGTGCCAGCAGCTTAGGGGCAAGAACATACCTTCTCTATGGCTACACCTTC.

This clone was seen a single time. The CDR3 reads CASSEGMWMRPEAFF. The DNA for the CDR3 is TGTGCCAGCAGTGAAGGTATGTGGATGAGGCCTGAAGCTTTCTTT. The gene calls are TRBV2 and TRBJ1-1; D call uncertain. CDR1 and CDR2 from the germline V gene are SNHLY and FYNNEI. The CDR3 has 15 residues. Deletions cut 1 base from V and 6 bases from J, with 15 bases between.

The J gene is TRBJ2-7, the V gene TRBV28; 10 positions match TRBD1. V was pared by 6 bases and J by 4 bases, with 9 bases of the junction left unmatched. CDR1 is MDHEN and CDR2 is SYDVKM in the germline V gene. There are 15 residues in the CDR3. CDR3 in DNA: TGTGCCAGCAGACCTCAGGGACAGGGGTTATACGAGCAGTACTTC. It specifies CASRPQGQGLYEQYF.

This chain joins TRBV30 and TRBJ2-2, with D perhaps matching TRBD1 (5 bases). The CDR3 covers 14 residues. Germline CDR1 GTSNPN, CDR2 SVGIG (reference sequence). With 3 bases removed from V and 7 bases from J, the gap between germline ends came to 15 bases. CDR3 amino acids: CAWRPGAGIGELFF. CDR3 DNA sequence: TGTGCCTGGAGACCGGGTGCAGGGATCGGGGAGCTGTTTTTT. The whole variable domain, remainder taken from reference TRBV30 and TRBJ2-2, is SQTIHQWPATLVQPVGSPLSLECTVEGTSNPNLYWYRQAAGRGLQLLFYSVGIGQISSEVPQNLSASRPQDRQFILSSKKLLLSDSGFYLCAWRPGAGIGELFFGEGSRLTVL.

The CDR3 DNA reads TGTGCCAGCCTCTTGTCCACGGCCTACGAGCAGTACTTC. Encoded protein: CASLLSTAYEQYF. V gene TRBV6-5 combines with J gene TRBJ2-7; no clear D. V was cut by 8 bases and J by 2 bases, with 13 bases left in between. The CDR3 extends over 13 amino acids. The germline CDR1 and CDR2 sequences are MNHEY and SVGAGI.

Written as DNA, the CDR3 is TGTGCCATCAGTGAGTCGGACAGGGGTCTAAGGGACTATGGCTACACCTTC. It specifies CAISESDRGLRDYGYTF. The chain uses TRBV10-3 and TRBJ1-2; 9 bases line up with TRBD1. The V and J ends lost 0 bases and 3 bases, in that order; junction bases with no gene match: 8. The CDR3 extends over 17 amino acids. Looked up from germline, CDR1 is ENHRY and CDR2 is SYGVKD.

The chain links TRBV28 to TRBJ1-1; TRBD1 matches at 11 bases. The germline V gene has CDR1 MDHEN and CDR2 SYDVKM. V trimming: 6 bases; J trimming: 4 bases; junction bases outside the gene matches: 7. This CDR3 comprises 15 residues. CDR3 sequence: CASRDRGRSGTEAFF. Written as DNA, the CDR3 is TGTGCCAGCAGGGACAGGGGGCGCTCCGGCACTGAAGCTTTCTTT.

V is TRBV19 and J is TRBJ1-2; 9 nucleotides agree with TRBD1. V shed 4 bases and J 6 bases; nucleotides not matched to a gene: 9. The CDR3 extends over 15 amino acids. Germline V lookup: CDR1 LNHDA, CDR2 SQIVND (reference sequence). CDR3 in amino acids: CASSTDRGPPDGYTF. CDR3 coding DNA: TGTGCCAGTAGTACGGACAGGGGCCCCCCCGATGGCTACACCTTC.

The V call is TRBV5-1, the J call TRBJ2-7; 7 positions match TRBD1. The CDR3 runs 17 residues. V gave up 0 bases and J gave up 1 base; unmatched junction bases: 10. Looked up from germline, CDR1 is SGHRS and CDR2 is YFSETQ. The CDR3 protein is CASSLEGAGLTSYEQYF. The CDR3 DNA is TGCGCCAGCAGCTTGGAGGGGGCAGGGCTCACATCCTACGAGCAGTACTTC.

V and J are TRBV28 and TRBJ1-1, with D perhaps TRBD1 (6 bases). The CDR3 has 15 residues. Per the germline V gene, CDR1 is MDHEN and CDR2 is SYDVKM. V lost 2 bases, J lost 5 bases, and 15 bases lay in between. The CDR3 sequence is CASSLRGARDTEAFF. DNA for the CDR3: TGTGCCAGCAGTTTACGGGGGGCGCGGGATACTGAAGCTTTCTTT.

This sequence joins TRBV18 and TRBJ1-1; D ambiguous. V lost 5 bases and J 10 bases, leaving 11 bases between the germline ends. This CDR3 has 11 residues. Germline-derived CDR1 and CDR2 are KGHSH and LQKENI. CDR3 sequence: CASSATDSAFF. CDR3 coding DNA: TGTGCCAGCTCAGCCACAGATTCAGCTTTCTTT.

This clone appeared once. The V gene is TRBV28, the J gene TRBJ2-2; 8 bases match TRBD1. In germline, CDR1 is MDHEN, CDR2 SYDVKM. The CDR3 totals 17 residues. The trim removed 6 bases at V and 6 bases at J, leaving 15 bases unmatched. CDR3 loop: CASSHRRGQGVSGELFF. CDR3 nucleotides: TGTGCCAGCAGCCACCGCAGAGGACAGGGTGTGTCCGGGGAGCTGTTTTTT. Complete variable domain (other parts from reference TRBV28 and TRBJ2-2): DVKVTQSSRYLVKRTGEKVFLECVQDMDHENMFWYRQDPGLGLRLIYFSYDVKMKEKGDIPEGYSVSREKKERFSLILESASTNQTSMYLCASSHRRGQGVSGELFFGEGSRLTVL.

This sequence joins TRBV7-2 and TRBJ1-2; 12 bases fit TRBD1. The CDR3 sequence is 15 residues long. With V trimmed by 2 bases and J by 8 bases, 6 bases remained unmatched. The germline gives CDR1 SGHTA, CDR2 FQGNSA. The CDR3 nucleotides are TGTGCCAGCAGCTTATTGGTAGGGACAGGGGGCGGCTACACCTTC. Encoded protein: CASSLLVGTGGGYTF.

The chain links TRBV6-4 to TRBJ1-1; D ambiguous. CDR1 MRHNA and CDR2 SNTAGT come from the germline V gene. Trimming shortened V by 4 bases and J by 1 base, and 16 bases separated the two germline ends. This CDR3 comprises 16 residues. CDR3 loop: CASSAGAPFSNTEAFF. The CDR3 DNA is TGTGCCAGCAGTGCTGGAGCCCCCTTTTCGAACACTGAAGCTTTCTTT.

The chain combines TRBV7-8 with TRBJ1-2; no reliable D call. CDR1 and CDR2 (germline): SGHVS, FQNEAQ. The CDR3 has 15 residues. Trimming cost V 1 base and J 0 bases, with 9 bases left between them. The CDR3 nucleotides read TGTGCCAGCAGCTTAGTGATGAGTCCTAACTATGGCTACACCTTC. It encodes CASSLVMSPNYGYTF.

The DNA of the CDR3 is TGTGCCAGCAGTCTGGACGGACTAAGAGATACGCAGTATTTT. This translates into CASSLDGLRDTQYF. The chain carries TRBV28 and TRBJ2-3; D perhaps matches TRBD2 (6 bases). V lost 5 bases, J lost 5 bases, and 14 bases lay in between. CDR3 length: 14 residues. In germline, CDR1 is MDHEN, CDR2 SYDVKM.

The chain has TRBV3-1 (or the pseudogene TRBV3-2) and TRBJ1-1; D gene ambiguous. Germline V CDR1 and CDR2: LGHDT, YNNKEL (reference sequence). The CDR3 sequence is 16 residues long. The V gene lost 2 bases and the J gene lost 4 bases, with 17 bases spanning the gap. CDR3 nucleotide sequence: TGTGCCAGCAGCCAACTGGGAGTCCCCGGACCCACTGAAGCTTTCTTT. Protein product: CASSQLGVPGPTEAFF.

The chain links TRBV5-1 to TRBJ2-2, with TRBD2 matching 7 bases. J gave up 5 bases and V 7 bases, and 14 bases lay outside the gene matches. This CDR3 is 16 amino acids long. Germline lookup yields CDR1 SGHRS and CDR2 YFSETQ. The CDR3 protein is CASLDLGRAGTGELFF. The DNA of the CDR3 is TGCGCCAGCCTCGACTTAGGGAGGGCCGGGACCGGGGAGCTGTTTTTT.

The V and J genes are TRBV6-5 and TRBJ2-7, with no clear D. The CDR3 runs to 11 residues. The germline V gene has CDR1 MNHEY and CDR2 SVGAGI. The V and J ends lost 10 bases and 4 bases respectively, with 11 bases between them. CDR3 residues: CATSSRYEQYF. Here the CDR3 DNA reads TGTGCCACGTCATCCCGGTACGAGCAGTACTTC.